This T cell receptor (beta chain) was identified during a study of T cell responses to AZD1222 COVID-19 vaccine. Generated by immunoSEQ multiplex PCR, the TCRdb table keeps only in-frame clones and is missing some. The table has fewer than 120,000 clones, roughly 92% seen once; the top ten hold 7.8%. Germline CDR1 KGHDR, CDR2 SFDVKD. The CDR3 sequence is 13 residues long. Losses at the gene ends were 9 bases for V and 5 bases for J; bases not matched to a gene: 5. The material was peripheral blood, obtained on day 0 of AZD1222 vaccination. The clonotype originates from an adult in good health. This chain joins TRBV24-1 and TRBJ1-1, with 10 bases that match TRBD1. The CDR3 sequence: CATRGTGVTEAFF. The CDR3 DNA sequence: TGTGCCACCCGAGGGACAGGGGTTACTGAAGCTTTCTTT.